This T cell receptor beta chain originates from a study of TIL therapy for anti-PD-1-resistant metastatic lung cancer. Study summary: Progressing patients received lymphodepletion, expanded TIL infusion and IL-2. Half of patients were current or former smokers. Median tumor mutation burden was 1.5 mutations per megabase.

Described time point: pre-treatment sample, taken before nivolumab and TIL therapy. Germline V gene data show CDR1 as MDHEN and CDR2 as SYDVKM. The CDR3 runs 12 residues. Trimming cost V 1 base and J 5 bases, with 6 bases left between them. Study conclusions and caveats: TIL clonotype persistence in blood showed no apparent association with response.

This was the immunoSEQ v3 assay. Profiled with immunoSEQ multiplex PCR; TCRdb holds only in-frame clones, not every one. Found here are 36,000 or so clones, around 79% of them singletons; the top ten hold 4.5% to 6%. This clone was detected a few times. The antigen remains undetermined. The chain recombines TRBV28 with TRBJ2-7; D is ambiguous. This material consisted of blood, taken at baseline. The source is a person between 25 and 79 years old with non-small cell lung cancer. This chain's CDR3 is CASSLSRHEQYF. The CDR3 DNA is TGTGCCAGCAGTTTATCTCGCCACGAGCAGTACTTC.